The rows below give T cell receptor beta chains drawn from one sample of a study of CD8 T cells in Susac syndrome. MiXCR, run by TCRdb on the immunoSEQ multiplex PCR reads, gives a single entry per CDR3 protein. The sample carries roughly 200,000 distinct CDR3 sequences, roughly 94% recorded once. Material for sequencing was CD4+ T cells from PBMCs. These receptors all stem from a human donor with Susac syndrome. The CDR3 runs from the conserved cysteine through the conserved F or W. The D gene is left open where the match is weak.

d_call	v_call	cdr3_aa
NA	TRBV2	CASSLGREDGYTF
NA	TRBV30	CAWSKTGLNPNQPQHF
NA	TRBV7-9	CASSLQGWDYGYTF
TRBD1	TRBV3-1	CASSHESRTGGETQYF
NA	TRBV2	CASSWNSQETQYF
TRBD1	TRBV27	CASTLRRQGEGEQYF
TRBD2	TRBV20-1	CSADGTSGGPDNEQFF
NA	TRBV7-9	CASSSTEGTEAFF
TRBD2	TRBV10-3	CAISTSGLDTGELFF
NA	TRBV2	CASSKGLNTEAFF
TRBD2	TRBV5-5	CASSFGLAGGPYEQYF
TRBD1	TRBV27	CASSNRGRRGLTSYEQYF
TRBD2	TRBV20-1	CSARRAGVYSTDTQYF
NA	TRBV4-1	CASSQEEAGSTEAFF